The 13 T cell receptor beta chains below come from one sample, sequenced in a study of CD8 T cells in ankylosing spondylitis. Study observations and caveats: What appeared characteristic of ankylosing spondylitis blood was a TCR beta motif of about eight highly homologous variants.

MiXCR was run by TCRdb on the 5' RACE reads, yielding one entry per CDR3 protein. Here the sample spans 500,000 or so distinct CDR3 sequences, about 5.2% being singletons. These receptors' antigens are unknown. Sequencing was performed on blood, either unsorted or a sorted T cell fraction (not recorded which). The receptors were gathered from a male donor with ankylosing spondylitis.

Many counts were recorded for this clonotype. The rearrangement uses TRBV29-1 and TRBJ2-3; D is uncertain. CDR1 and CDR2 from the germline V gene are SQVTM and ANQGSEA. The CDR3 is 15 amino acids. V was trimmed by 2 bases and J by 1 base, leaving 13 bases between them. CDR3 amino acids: CSVESRLHRTDTQYF. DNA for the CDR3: TGCAGCGTTGAAAGTCGCTTGCACCGCACAGATACGCAGTATTTT.

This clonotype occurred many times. CDR3 in amino acids: CATSDLTGGSETQYF. In DNA form, the CDR3 reads TGTGCCACCAGTGATCTGACAGGGGGCTCAGAGACCCAGTACTTC. V and J are TRBV24-1 and TRBJ2-5, with 10 positions matching TRBD1. Germline CDR1 reads KGHDR; CDR2 reads SFDVKD. This CDR3 is built from 15 residues. Germline trimming cut 3 bases from V and 4 bases from J; bases unmatched to any gene: 4.

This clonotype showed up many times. CDR3 region: CSARGYPAEQFF. Here the CDR3 DNA reads TGCAGTGCTAGAGGCTACCCAGCTGAGCAGTTCTTC. This chain links TRBV20-1 with TRBJ2-1; D gene ambiguous. The V gene lost 1 base and the J gene lost 9 bases, with 10 bases spanning the gap. Looked up from germline, CDR1 is DFQATT and CDR2 is SNEGSKA (reference sequence). This CDR3 is 12 amino acids long.

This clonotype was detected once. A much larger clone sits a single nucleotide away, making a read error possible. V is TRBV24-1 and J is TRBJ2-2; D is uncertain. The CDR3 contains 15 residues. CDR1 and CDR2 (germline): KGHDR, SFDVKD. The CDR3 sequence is CATSDPERNTWELFF. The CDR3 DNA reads TGTGCCACCAGTGACCCAGAACGAAACACCTGGGAGCTGTTTTTT.

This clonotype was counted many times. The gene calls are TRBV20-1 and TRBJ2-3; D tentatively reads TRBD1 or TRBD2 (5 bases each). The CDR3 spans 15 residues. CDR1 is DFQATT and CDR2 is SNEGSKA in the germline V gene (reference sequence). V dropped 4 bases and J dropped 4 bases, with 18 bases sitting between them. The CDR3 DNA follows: TGCAGTGCTAAGTCGGGCCATGGGACCGCAGATACGCAGTATTTT. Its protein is CSAKSGHGTADTQYF.

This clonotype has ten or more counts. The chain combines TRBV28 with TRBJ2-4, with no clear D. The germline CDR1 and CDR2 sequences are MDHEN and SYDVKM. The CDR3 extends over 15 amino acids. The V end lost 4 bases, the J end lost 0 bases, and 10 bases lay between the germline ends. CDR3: CASSSGELAKNIQYF. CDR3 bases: TGTGCCAGCAGTTCAGGAGAACTAGCCAAAAACATTCAGTACTTC.

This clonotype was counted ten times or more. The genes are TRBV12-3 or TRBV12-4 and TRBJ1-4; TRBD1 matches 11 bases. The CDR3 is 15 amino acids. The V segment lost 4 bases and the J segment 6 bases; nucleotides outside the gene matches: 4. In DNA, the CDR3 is TGTGCCAGCAGTTCCGGACAGGGGGCCGATGAAAAACTGTTTTTT. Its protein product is CASSSGQGADEKLFF.

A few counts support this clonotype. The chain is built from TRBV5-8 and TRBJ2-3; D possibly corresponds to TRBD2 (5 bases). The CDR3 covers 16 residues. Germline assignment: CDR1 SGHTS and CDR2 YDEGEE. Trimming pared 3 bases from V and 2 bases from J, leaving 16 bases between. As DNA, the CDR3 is TGTGCCAGCAGCTGGGAGCAAGGGCGCTACACAGATACGCAGTATTTT. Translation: CASSWEQGRYTDTQYF.

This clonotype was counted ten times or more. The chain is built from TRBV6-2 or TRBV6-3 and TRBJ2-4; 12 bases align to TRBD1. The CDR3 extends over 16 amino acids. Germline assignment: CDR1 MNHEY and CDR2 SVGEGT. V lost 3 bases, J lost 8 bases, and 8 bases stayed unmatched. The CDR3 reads CASSYGPGQGADIQYF. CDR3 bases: TGTGCCAGCAGTTATGGGCCGGGACAGGGGGCCGACATTCAGTACTTC.

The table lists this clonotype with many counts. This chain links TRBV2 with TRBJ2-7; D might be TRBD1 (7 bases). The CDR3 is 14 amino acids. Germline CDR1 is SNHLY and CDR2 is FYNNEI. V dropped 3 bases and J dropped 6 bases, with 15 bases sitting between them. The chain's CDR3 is CASSDSFQGGEQYF. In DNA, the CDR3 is TGTGCCAGCAGTGACTCCTTTCAGGGGGGCGAGCAGTACTTC.

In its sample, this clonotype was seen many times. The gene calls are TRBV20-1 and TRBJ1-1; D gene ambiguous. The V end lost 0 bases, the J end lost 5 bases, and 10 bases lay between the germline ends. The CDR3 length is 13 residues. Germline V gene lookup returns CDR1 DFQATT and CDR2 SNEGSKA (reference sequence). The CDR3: CSARDQFGTEAFF. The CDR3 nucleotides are TGCAGTGCTAGAGATCAGTTTGGGACTGAAGCTTTCTTT.

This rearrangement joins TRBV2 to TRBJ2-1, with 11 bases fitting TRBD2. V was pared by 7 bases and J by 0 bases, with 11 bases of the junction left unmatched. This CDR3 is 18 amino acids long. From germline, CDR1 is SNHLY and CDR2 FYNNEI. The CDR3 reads CASIPIGTSGSSYNEQFF. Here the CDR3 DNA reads TGTGCCAGCATCCCTATCGGGACTAGCGGAAGCTCCTACAATGAGCAGTTCTTC.

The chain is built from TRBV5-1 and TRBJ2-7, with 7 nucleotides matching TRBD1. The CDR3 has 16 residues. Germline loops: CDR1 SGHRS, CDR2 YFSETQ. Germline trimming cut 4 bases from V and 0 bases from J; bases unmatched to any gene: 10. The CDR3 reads CASSRQTGQSSYEQYF. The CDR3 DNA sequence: TGCGCCAGCAGCAGACAGACAGGGCAGAGCTCCTACGAGCAGTACTTC.